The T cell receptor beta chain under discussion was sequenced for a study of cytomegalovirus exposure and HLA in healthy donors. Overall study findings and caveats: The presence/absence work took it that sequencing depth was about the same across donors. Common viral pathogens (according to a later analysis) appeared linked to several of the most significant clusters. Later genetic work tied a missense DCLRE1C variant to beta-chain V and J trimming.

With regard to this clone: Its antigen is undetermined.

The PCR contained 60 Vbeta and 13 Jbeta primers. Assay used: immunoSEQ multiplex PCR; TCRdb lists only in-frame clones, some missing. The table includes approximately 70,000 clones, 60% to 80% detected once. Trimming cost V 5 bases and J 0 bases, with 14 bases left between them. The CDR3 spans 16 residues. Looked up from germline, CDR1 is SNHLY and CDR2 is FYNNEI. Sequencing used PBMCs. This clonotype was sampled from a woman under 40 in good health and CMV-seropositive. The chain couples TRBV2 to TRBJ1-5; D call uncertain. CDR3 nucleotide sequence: TGTGCCAGCAGTTTCCCCGAGGCAAATAGCAATCAGCCCCAGCATTTT. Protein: CASSFPEANSNQPQHF.